These 8 T cell receptor beta chains were sequenced from one sample in a study of shared clonotypes between healthy human individuals (dated by TCRdb to between 2020 and 2021). Library method: the immunoSEQ multiplex PCR assay. TCRdb limited this immuneACCESS table to in-frame rearrangements with V and J called. A share of clones is missing; checked studies link under half to unresolved V genes, and the rest is unexplained. For this sample the table gives millions of clones, of which 85% to 95% were detected only once. The biggest ten clones account for more than 0.1% of the sample. Source material: naive CD4+ T cells sorted from blood. Taken with the paper, the label for cell subset or site translates to: CD45RA+ positively selected. The receptors were sampled from a man aged 18 to 30 in good health.

In the case of this clone: The same CDR3 can be traced to other DNA sequences in this sample. J is TRBJ2-5 and V is TRBV6-5; TRBD1 matches 10 bases. The germline V gene encodes CDR1 MNHEY and CDR2 SVGAGI. The CDR3 sequence is 13 residues long. V was clipped by 7 bases and J by 5 bases; unmatched bases: 4. The CDR3 nucleotides read TGTGCCAGCACCGGACAGGGGGGGGAGACCCAGTACTTC. It translates to CASTGQGGETQYF.

V is TRBV29-1 and J is TRBJ1-1; D is perhaps TRBD1 (5 bases). Trimming stripped 2 bases from V and 3 bases from J, with 16 bases between. This CDR3 has 15 residues. CDR1 and CDR2 from the germline V gene are SQVTM and ANQGSEA. CDR3 sequence (DNA): TGCAGCGTTGAATCGTCCGACACCAGGGACACTGAAGCTTTCTTT. Its translation: CSVESSDTRDTEAFF.

The J gene is TRBJ2-1, the V gene TRBV9, with TRBD1 matching over 8 bases. The CDR3 covers 15 residues. J was trimmed by 6 bases and V by 4 bases; bases with no gene match: 9. CDR1 SGDLS and CDR2 YYNGEE come from the germline V gene. Here the CDR3 reads CASSYQDRALNEQFF. The CDR3 DNA follows: TGTGCCAGCAGCTACCAGGACAGGGCCCTCAATGAGCAGTTCTTC.

In its sample, this clone was seen a few times. The chain has TRBV19 and TRBJ2-7; D perhaps matches TRBD1 (5 bases). V lost 3 bases, J lost 2 bases, and 11 bases lay in between. Germline loops: CDR1 LNHDA, CDR2 SQIVND (reference sequence). The CDR3 has 14 residues. The CDR3 bases are TGTGCCAGTAGTATTGTTCCAGGGACCTACGAGCAGTACTTC. Amino acid sequence: CASSIVPGTYEQYF. Supplemented by reference TRBV19 and TRBJ2-7, the full variable domain reads DGGITQSPKYLFRKEGQNVTLSCEQNLNHDAMYWYRQDPGQGLRLIYYSQIVNDFQKGDIAEGYSVSREKKESFPLTVTSAQKNPTAFYLCASSIVPGTYEQYFGPGTRLTVT.

The chain combines TRBV6-5 with TRBJ1-2; D unclear. In germline, CDR1 is MNHEY, CDR2 SVGAGI. The CDR3 sequence is 16 residues long. Between the trimmed V and J ends, which lost 0 bases and 6 bases, there was a span of 17 bases. CDR3 nucleotide sequence: TGTGCCAGCAGTTACTCCAACCTAGGGTCAAGGGATGGCTACACCTTC. It codes for CASSYSNLGSRDGYTF.

V and J are TRBV27 and TRBJ1-5; D perhaps matches TRBD1 (6 bases). Trimming removed 4 bases from V and 4 bases from J, with 11 bases in between. The CDR3 has 14 residues. CDR1 and CDR2 (germline): MNHEY, SMNVEV (reference sequence). The CDR3 loop reads CASSSQGWNQPQHF. CDR3 sequence (DNA): TGTGCCAGCAGTTCTCAGGGGTGGAATCAGCCCCAGCATTTT.

This chain links TRBV7-2 with TRBJ2-6; D gene unclear. Germline CDR1 reads SGHTA; CDR2 reads FQGNSA. The CDR3 spans 18 residues. Between the trimmed V and J ends, which lost 1 base and 0 bases, there was a span of 13 bases. The CDR3 nucleotides read TGTGCCAGCAGCTTAGATTCCGCGACTTACTCTGGGGCCAACGTCCTGACTTTC. Translation: CASSLDSATYSGANVLTF.

V usage is TRBV18 and J usage is TRBJ2-7, with no clear D. Trimming took off 3 bases at V and 0 bases at J, with 9 bases between the two ends. Germline V gene sequence: CDR1 KGHSH, CDR2 LQKENI. This CDR3 has 14 residues. The CDR3 spells CASSPGSTSYEQYF. In DNA form, the CDR3 reads TGTGCCAGCTCACCGGGCAGCACCTCCTACGAGCAGTACTTC.